This TCR beta chain was sequenced during a study of human T cells and chemical hapten exposure. The wider study: Patch testing placed 0.01% DPC on the upper back, with readings at 6 days.

The germline V gene encodes CDR1 LGHNT and CDR2 FRNRAP. The CDR3 consists of 14 residues. V lost 5 bases and J lost 5; bases outside the gene matches: 3. This sample's time point: patch test 1, 2 weeks after DPC sensitization. The treatment denotes: therapeutic diphenylcyclopropenone sensitization with weekly scalp DPC. TCRdb re-analysed the RACE reads in MiXCR, keeping a single row per CDR3 protein. The sample consists of 75,000 to 90,000 distinct CDR3 sequences, approximately 8% of them appearing once. The study, taken as a whole, reports: Patch test score tracked positively with PT1 expanded TCR counts. Expanded TCRs created a significantly greater count of big CDR3 similarity clusters than controls did.

A few counts support this clonotype. Its antigen is currently unknown. The sample was whole blood, taken in connection with sensitization to the hapten diphenylcyclopropenone (DPC). This rearrangement joins TRBV12-5 to TRBJ2-3; TRBD1 matches 11 bases. The clonotype originates from a woman aged 30 to 39 with alopecia areata. Some clones in this sample may be carry-over from other donors' samples. The CDR3: CASGRDRGVDTQYF. For the CDR3, the DNA is TGTGCTAGTGGTCGGGACAGGGGGGTAGATACGCAGTATTTT.